Listed here are 19 T cell receptor beta chains from one sample, sequenced in a study of blood T cell repertoires in COVID-19. Profiling relied on immunoSEQ multiplex PCR, and the TCRdb table lists in-frame clones only, not all of them. The repertoire holds about 360,000 clones, around 80% seen once, with under 3% in the top ten. Sequences were obtained from peripheral blood. Receptor source: a man aged 25 to 40 with active or convalescent COVID-19.

Here the CDR3 reads CASSLPDSYGYTF. CDR3 nucleotides: TGTGCCAGCAGTCTCCCTGACTCGTATGGCTACACCTTC. The J gene is TRBJ1-2, the V gene TRBV6-2 or TRBV6-3; D is unclear. The CDR3 runs 13 residues. Germline V gene lookup returns CDR1 MNHEY and CDR2 SVGEGT. The V end was cut by 5 bases, the J end by 5 bases, with 12 bases between.

This sequence joins TRBV14 and TRBJ1-2; 8 nucleotides line up with TRBD1. This CDR3 comprises 15 residues. Germline loops: CDR1 SGHDN, CDR2 FVKESK. The V segment lost 0 bases and the J segment 8 bases; nucleotides outside the gene matches: 8. The CDR3 region is CASSQDRRGLRGYTF. The CDR3 DNA reads as TGTGCCAGCAGCCAAGACCGCAGGGGGCTTAGGGGCTACACCTTC.

The chain carries TRBV6-1 and TRBJ2-5; D is possibly TRBD1 (5 bases). Germline CDR1 is MNHNS and CDR2 is SASEGT. With 2 bases removed from V and 5 bases from J, the gap between germline ends came to 9 bases. The CDR3 is 13 residues long. CDR3 DNA: TGTGCCAGCAGTGAAAGGGGCAGGGAGACCCAGTACTTC. Its protein product is CASSERGRETQYF.

The chain combines TRBV5-1 with TRBJ2-1, with D perhaps TRBD2 (5 bases). Germline V gene lookup returns CDR1 SGHRS and CDR2 YFSETQ. The CDR3 has 19 amino acids. V lost 0 bases and J lost 1, with 20 bases in between. CDR3 amino acids: CASSLAGAASPGSYNEQFF. Written as DNA, the CDR3 is TGCGCCAGCAGCTTGGCCGGAGCTGCTAGCCCGGGGTCCTACAATGAGCAGTTCTTC.

CDR3 coding DNA: TGTGCCTGGAGTGGTTCAGTACGACAGCCCCAGCATTTT. It encodes CAWSGSVRQPQHF. The chain employs TRBV30 and TRBJ1-5; D gene unclear. V was shortened by 1 base and J by 7 bases, with 11 bases between the two germline ends. The CDR3 contains 13 residues. Germline V CDR1 and CDR2: GTSNPN, SVGIG (reference sequence).

This sequence joins TRBV7-9 and TRBJ1-2; D is undetermined. Germline CDR1 SEHNR, CDR2 FQNEAQ (reference sequence). CDR3 length: 14 amino acids. Trimming pared 0 bases from V and 4 bases from J, leaving 9 bases between. The DNA of the CDR3 is TGTGCCAGCAGCTTAGCCGCCGGACTCTATGGCTACACCTTC. Its translation: CASSLAAGLYGYTF. Drawing the rest from reference TRBV7-9 and TRBJ1-2, the complete variable domain is DTGVSQNPRHKITKRGQNVTFRCDPISEHNRLYWYRQTLGQGPEFLTYFQNEAQLEKSRLLSDRFSAERPKGSFSTLEIQRTEQGDSAMYLCASSLAAGLYGYTFGSGTRLTVV.

The chain couples TRBV9 to TRBJ2-1, with 11 bases matching TRBD1. Germline lookup yields CDR1 SGDLS and CDR2 YYNGEE. The CDR3 totals 15 residues. The trim removed 4 bases at V and 4 bases at J, leaving 4 bases unmatched. The CDR3 region is CASSPGTGGYNEQFF. CDR3 bases: TGTGCCAGCAGCCCCGGGACAGGGGGATACAATGAGCAGTTCTTC.

The chain employs TRBV9 and TRBJ2-7, with 7 bases aligning to TRBD1. The J segment lost 2 bases and the V segment lost 7 bases, leaving 9 bases of the junction unmatched. This CDR3 region has 14 residues. CDR1 is SGDLS and CDR2 is YYNGEE in the germline V gene. The chain's CDR3 is CASSPGTVPYEQYF. The CDR3 DNA reads TGTGCCAGCTCCCCCGGGACAGTTCCCTACGAGCAGTACTTC. Combining the CDR3 with reference TRBV9 and TRBJ2-7 gives the whole variable domain DSGVTQTPKHLITATGQRVTLRCSPRSGDLSVYWYQQSLDQGLQFLIQYYNGEERAKGNILERFSAQQFPDLHSELNLSSLELGDSALYFCASSPGTVPYEQYFGPGTRLTVT.

This clone appeared a single time. The rearrangement joins TRBV7-9 to TRBJ1-3; D is possibly TRBD1 (5 bases). The germline V gene has CDR1 SEHNR and CDR2 FQNEAQ (reference sequence). V was pared by 2 bases and J by 8 bases, with 19 bases between. There are 16 residues in the CDR3. The CDR3 protein is CASSLPAREVIDTIYF. The DNA of the CDR3 is TGTGCCAGCAGCTTACCCGCCAGGGAGGTGATAGACACCATATATTTT.

Concerning this clone: The junction differs from germline at one of its ends, possibly a read error. This chain links TRBV6-1 with TRBJ2-7, with 14 bases that match TRBD2. The CDR3 runs to 14 residues. Germline values: CDR1 MNHNS, CDR2 SASEGT. The DNA for the CDR3 is TGTGCCAGCAGTGAATGGGGACTAGCGGGAGATCGGCACTTC. Translation gives CASSEWGLAGDRHF.

The rearrangement joins TRBV7-2 to TRBJ1-1, with TRBD1 matching over 7 bases. The CDR3 has 13 residues. Germline V gene lookup returns CDR1 SGHTA and CDR2 FQGNSA. V trimming: 5 bases; J trimming: 6 bases; junction bases outside the gene matches: 6. In DNA, the CDR3 is TGTGCCAGCAGCATTTCAGGGGGGTCTGAAGCTTTCTTT. It codes for CASSISGGSEAFF.

The chain combines TRBV5-1 with TRBJ2-1; D unclear. The CDR3 length is 15 residues. Deletions cut 0 bases from V and 1 base from J, with 8 bases between. Germline V lookup: CDR1 SGHRS, CDR2 YFSETQ. For the CDR3, the DNA is TGCGCCAGCAGCTTGGATATGGAGTCCTACAATGAGCAGTTCTTC. Encoded protein: CASSLDMESYNEQFF.

The chain joins TRBV11-2 to TRBJ2-1; 9 positions match TRBD2. Trimming cost V 2 bases and J 6 bases; bases outside gene matches: 5. In germline, CDR1 is SGHAT, CDR2 FQNNGV. CDR3 size: 15 residues. The CDR3 is CASSLFGGRGNEQFF. The CDR3 DNA is TGTGCCAGCAGCTTATTTGGCGGGAGGGGCAATGAGCAGTTCTTC.

This sequence joins TRBV9 and TRBJ2-1; 11 bases match TRBD2. The V segment lost 3 bases and the J segment 7 bases; nucleotides outside the gene matches: 6. CDR3 length equals 15 residues. In germline, CDR1 is SGDLS, CDR2 YYNGEE. The CDR3 DNA reads as TGTGCCAGCAGCGCCACTAGCGGGAGTGGAAATGAGCAGTTCTTC. Its translation is CASSATSGSGNEQFF.

This chain uses TRBV6-2 or TRBV6-3 with TRBJ1-6, with 10 bases identical to TRBD1. CDR3 size: 15 residues. CDR1 and CDR2 from the germline V gene are MNHEY and SVGEGT. Unmatched junction bases numbered 3, after V lost 6 bases and J lost 4 bases. The CDR3 DNA follows: TGTGCCAGCAGCGGGACAGGGGTTTATAATTCACCCCTCCACTTT. It yields the protein CASSGTGVYNSPLHF.

This clone was observed a few times. The V gene is TRBV5-1, the J gene TRBJ2-5, with 10 bases identical to TRBD1. J was trimmed by 5 bases and V by 0 bases; bases with no gene match: 7. This CDR3 has 16 residues. CDR1 is SGHRS and CDR2 is YFSETQ in the germline V gene. CDR3 sequence reads: CASSLAGQGPVETQYF. CDR3 nucleotide sequence: TGCGCCAGCAGCTTGGCGGGACAGGGGCCCGTGGAGACCCAGTACTTC.

The genes are TRBV7-8 and TRBJ1-1, with a possible D match to TRBD1 (5 bases). There are 12 residues in the CDR3. Trimming removed 4 bases from V and 11 bases from J, with 14 bases in between. Germline V gene data show CDR1 as SGHVS and CDR2 as FQNEAQ. In DNA, the CDR3 is TGTGCCAGCAGCTCGACAGCGTCGACGGCTTTCTTT. Protein product: CASSSTASTAFF.

The rearrangement uses TRBV5-1 and TRBJ2-1; TRBD2 aligns across 8 bases. CDR1 is SGHRS and CDR2 is YFSETQ in the germline V gene. The CDR3 has 15 residues. Trimming cost V 0 bases and J 6 bases; bases outside gene matches: 5. As DNA, the CDR3 is TGCGCCAGCAGCTTGGAGGGACTAGGAACCAATGAGCAGTTCTTC. Its translation is CASSLEGLGTNEQFF.

V usage is TRBV30 and J usage is TRBJ2-7; 8 nucleotides align to TRBD2. V lost 4 bases, J lost 12 bases, and 8 bases stayed unmatched. Germline V lookup: CDR1 GTSNPN, CDR2 SVGIG (reference sequence). The CDR3 totals 11 residues. In DNA form, the CDR3 reads TGTGCCTGGATGAACAGCGGGAGTCCGTACTTC. Its translation is CAWMNSGSPYF.